This T cell receptor (beta chain) was retrieved from a study of T cell changes during pregnancy in multiple sclerosis. Assay: immunoSEQ multiplex PCR; the TCRdb copy retains only in-frame clones and omits some. In the table there are almost 25,000 clones, more than 70% of which are singletons. This clone was observed a few times. V shed 5 bases and J shed 6 bases, with 13 bases lying between them. The CDR3 extends over 13 amino acids. Germline V gives CDR1 SEHNR, CDR2 FQNEAQ (reference sequence). The V gene is TRBV7-9, the J gene TRBJ1-1, with D tentatively TRBD1 (5 bases). The sequence derives from a female donor in good health, enrolled as a control in a pregnancy study. This sample comprised CD4+ T cells from peripheral blood mononuclear cells, obtained in the first trimester of pregnancy. The CDR3 DNA reads TGTGCCAGCAGCAAGGGGTCGGGGGCTGAAGCTTTCTTT. Protein product: CASSKGSGAEAFF.